This T cell receptor beta chain was documented in a study of CD8+ T cells in alopecia areata. The CDR3 runs 13 residues. Trimming cost V 10 bases and J 1 base; bases outside gene matches: 5. CDR1 is MNHEY and CDR2 is SVGAGI in the germline V gene. It was cDNA, reverse transcribed from extracted RNA, that served as the sequencing template. Profiling relied on immunoSEQ multiplex PCR, and the TCRdb table lists in-frame clones only, not all of them. The sample records just over 150,000 clones, under 70% being singletons. The treatment is: oral pan-JAK inhibitor, 5-10 mg twice daily. The J gene is TRBJ2-3, the V gene TRBV6-5, with 7 bases that match TRBD2. This sequence was found in a human donor with alopecia areata. Sequenced material: CD4+ T cells sorted from blood, taken at week 4, from a patient treated with tofacitinib. CDR3 region: CATLAGGTDTQYF. CDR3 sequence (DNA): TGTGCCACCTTGGCGGGGGGCACAGATACGCAGTATTTT.